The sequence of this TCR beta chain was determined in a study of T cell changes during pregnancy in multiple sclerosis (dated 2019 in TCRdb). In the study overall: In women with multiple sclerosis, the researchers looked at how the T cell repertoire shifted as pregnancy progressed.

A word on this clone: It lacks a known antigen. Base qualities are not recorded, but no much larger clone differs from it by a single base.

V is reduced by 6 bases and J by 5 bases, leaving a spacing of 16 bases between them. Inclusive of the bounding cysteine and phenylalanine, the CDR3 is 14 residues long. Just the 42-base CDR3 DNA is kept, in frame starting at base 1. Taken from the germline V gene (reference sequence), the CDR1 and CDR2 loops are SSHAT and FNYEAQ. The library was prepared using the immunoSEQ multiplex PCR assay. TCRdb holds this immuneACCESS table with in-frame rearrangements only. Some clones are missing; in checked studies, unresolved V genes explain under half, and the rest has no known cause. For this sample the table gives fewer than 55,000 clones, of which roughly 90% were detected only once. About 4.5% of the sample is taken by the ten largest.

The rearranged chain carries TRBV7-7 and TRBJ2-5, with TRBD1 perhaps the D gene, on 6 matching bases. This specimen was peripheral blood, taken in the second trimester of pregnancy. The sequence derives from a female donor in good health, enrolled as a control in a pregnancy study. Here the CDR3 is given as CASSHNRVSETQYF. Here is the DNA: TGTGCCAGCAGTCACAACAGGGTCAGTGAGACCCAGTACTTC.